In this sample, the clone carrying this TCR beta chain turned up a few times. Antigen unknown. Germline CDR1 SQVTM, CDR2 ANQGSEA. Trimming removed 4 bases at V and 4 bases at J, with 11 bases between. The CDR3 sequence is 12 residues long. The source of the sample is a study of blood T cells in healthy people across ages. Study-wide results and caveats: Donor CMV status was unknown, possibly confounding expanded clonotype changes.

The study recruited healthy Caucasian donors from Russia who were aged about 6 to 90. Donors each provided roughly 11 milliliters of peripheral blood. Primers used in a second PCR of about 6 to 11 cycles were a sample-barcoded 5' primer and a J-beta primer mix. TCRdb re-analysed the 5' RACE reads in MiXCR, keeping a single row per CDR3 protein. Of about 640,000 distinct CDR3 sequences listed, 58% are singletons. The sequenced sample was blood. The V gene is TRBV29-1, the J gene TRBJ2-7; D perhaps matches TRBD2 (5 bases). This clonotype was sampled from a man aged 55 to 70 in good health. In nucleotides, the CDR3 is TGCAGCGTTGCGTCCGGGGATTACGAGCAGTACTTC. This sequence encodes CSVASGDYEQYF.